What follows are 25 T cell receptor beta chains derived from one specimen sequenced in a study of T cells expressing NK-cell markers. TCRdb reworked the 5' RACE reads into one entry per CDR3 protein, no DNA. The table counts about 540,000 distinct CDR3 sequences; around 3.3% lies in the top ten. Input material: blood T cells: a sorted CD56 or NKG2C T cell subset, CD4+ or CD8+ T cells, or bulk PBMC T cells (not recorded which). These receptors were collected from a man aged 18 to 30 in good health.

The chain has TRBV5-1 and TRBJ2-1; TCRdb reports TRBD2, a call that lacks DNA to check it against. The germline CDR1 and CDR2 sequences are SGHRS and YFSETQ. This CDR3 region has 12 residues. This CDR3 reads CASSFERDEQFF.

The CDR3: CATSDFTGVGTGELFF. The V gene is TRBV24-1, the J gene TRBJ2-2; TCRdb designates TRBD1, a call that cannot be tested without DNA. Germline V gene lookup returns CDR1 KGHDR and CDR2 SFDVKD. This CDR3 region has 16 residues.

The chain links TRBV20-1 to TRBJ1-5; TCRdb picks TRBD1, but there is no DNA to check that call. This CDR3 comprises 14 residues. Germline CDR1 reads DFQATT; CDR2 reads SNEGSKA (reference sequence). The CDR3 region is CSAGQGKSDQPQHF.

The CDR3 loop reads CAISAPLSDTQYF. The V call is TRBV10-3, the J call TRBJ2-3; there is no DNA to check the TCRdb D call of TRBD1. Per the germline V gene, CDR1 is ENHRY and CDR2 is SYGVKD. The CDR3 totals 13 residues.

The chain carries TRBV5-5 and TRBJ2-2; there is no DNA to check the TCRdb D call of TRBD1. This CDR3 has 15 amino acids. Germline values: CDR1 SGHKS, CDR2 YYEKEE (reference sequence). The CDR3 is CASSNHRGATGELFF. Drawing the rest from reference TRBV5-5 and TRBJ2-2, the complete variable domain is DAGVTQSPTHLIKTRGQQVTLRCSPISGHKSVSWYQQVLGQGPQFIFQYYEKEERGRGNFPDRFSARQFPNYSSELNVNALLLGDSALYLCASSNHRGATGELFFGEGSRLTVL.

The J gene is TRBJ2-4, the V gene TRBV28; checking the TCRdb D call of TRBD1 is not possible without DNA. Germline V CDR1 and CDR2: MDHEN, SYDVKM. The CDR3 is 17 amino acids. The CDR3 is CASSFPAGTSQENIQYF.

The chain employs TRBV11-2 and TRBJ2-1; the TRBD1 assignment by TCRdb is unverifiable without DNA. Germline assignment: CDR1 SGHAT and CDR2 FQNNGV. This CDR3 has 17 residues. CDR3: CASSSPGPGQGRNEQFF.

V is TRBV7-9 and J is TRBJ1-2. In germline, CDR1 is SEHNR, CDR2 FQNEAQ (reference sequence). The CDR3 has 16 amino acids. The CDR3 is CASSNRDNLFVVGYTF.

This chain connects TRBV5-1 to TRBJ1-1; TCRdb proposes TRBD1, but this gene call is untestable without DNA. The germline V gene encodes CDR1 SGHRS and CDR2 YFSETQ. The CDR3 spans 12 residues. CDR3 sequence: CASSLGDRAAFF.

V is TRBV20-1 and J is TRBJ2-1; TCRdb's D call of TRBD2 is untestable without DNA. The germline V gene encodes CDR1 DFQATT and CDR2 SNEGSKA (reference sequence). The CDR3 covers 15 residues. CDR3 residues: CSALTSGSRAHEQFF.

This chain connects TRBV30 to TRBJ1-1; there is no DNA to check the TCRdb D call of TRBD1. Germline V gene sequence: CDR1 GTSNPN, CDR2 SVGIG (reference sequence). The CDR3 totals 14 residues. The CDR3 loop is CAWNTDRVRAEAFF.

The J gene is TRBJ1-2, the V gene TRBV12-3 or TRBV12-4. The CDR3 totals 13 residues. CDR3 amino acids: CASSLNRFYGYTF.

The rearrangement links TRBV29-1 to TRBJ1-2; the D call from TCRdb, TRBD1, cannot be confirmed without DNA. This CDR3 has 13 amino acids. Germline assignment: CDR1 SQVTM and CDR2 ANQGSEA. CDR3 protein: CSALKTGNYGYTF.

The chain recombines TRBV11-1 with TRBJ2-7; TCRdb's D call of TRBD1 is untestable without DNA. The CDR3 runs 16 residues. Germline CDR1 reads SGHAT; CDR2 reads FQDESV (reference sequence). The CDR3 here is CASSSRPRDPTYEQYF.

The V gene is TRBV9, the J gene TRBJ2-3; lacking DNA, the TRBD1 call made by TCRdb goes unchecked. The CDR3 loop spans 15 amino acids. Germline-derived CDR1 and CDR2 are SGDLS and YYNGEE. The CDR3 loop is CASSVGGGNGDTQYF.

The V gene is TRBV20-1, the J gene TRBJ2-1; the TCRdb D gene call, TRBD2, has no DNA to confirm it. Germline V gene data show CDR1 as DFQATT and CDR2 as SNEGSKA (reference sequence). The CDR3 totals 15 residues. The CDR3 spells CSAEGAAGATNEQFF.

The chain joins TRBV29-1 to TRBJ2-7. Germline lookup yields CDR1 SQVTM and CDR2 ANQGSEA. This CDR3 is 12 amino acids long. Here the CDR3 reads CSVEGLAYEQYF.

The chain carries TRBV20-1 and TRBJ2-3; TCRdb names TRBD1, which stays unverified in the absence of DNA. The CDR3 loop spans 14 amino acids. Germline V gene data show CDR1 as DFQATT and CDR2 as SNEGSKA (reference sequence). This CDR3 reads CSAIGTKNTDTQYF.

The rearrangement links TRBV6-2 or TRBV6-3 to TRBJ2-3. This CDR3 contains 13 residues. CDR1 and CDR2 (germline): MNHEY, SVGEGT. The CDR3 here is CASSVIRDGTQYF.

The chain uses TRBV9 and TRBJ2-1; TCRdb picks TRBD1, but there is no DNA to check that call. The CDR3 extends over 17 amino acids. Germline-derived CDR1 and CDR2 are SGDLS and YYNGEE. CDR3 amino acids: CASSARSTAVPYNEQFF.

The V and J genes are TRBV6-5 and TRBJ2-5; the D gene TCRdb calls, TRBD2, cannot be checked with no DNA. This CDR3 region has 15 residues. The germline V gene encodes CDR1 MNHEY and CDR2 SVGAGI. CDR3 in amino acids: CASSYSTGTSETQYF.

V gene TRBV30 combines with J gene TRBJ1-6. The CDR3 has 13 residues. Germline-derived CDR1 and CDR2 are GTSNPN and SVGIG (reference sequence). The CDR3 reads CAWTGSYNSPLHF.

CDR3 residues: CASSYAGGSGETQYF. J is TRBJ2-5 and V is TRBV6-5; TCRdb names TRBD2, which stays unverified in the absence of DNA. The CDR3 covers 15 residues. The V gene's germline CDR1 is MNHEY and CDR2 SVGAGI.

The genes are TRBV10-3 and TRBJ2-1; TCRdb selects TRBD2, and the lack of DNA leaves this call unchecked. This CDR3 contains 22 residues. Germline-derived CDR1 and CDR2 are ENHRY and SYGVKD. The CDR3 spells CAISEPTDPRLAGGFSYNEQFF.

The chain carries TRBV6-2 or TRBV6-3 and TRBJ2-7; TCRdb gives TRBD1 as the D gene, but with no DNA this cannot be confirmed. CDR3 size: 16 residues. Per germline, CDR1 MNHEY and CDR2 SVGEGT. CDR3 loop: CASSSARGDRAYEQYF.